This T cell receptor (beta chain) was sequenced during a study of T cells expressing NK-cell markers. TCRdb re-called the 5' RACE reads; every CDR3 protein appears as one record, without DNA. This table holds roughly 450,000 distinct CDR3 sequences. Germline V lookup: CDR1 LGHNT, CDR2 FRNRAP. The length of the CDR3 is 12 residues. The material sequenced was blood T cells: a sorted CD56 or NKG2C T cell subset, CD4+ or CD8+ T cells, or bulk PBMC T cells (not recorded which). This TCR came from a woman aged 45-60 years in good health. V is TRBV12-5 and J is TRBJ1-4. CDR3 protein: CASRSTNEKLFF.